The T cell receptor beta chain described here comes from a study of blood T cell repertoires in COVID-19. Across the study: The samples span acute and convalescent COVID-19 from the United States, Italy and Spain. T cells, B-cell-depleted T cells, or PBMCs supplied cDNA or gDNA.

Trimming took 6 bases from V and 0 from J; bases not matched to a gene: 3. The CDR3 length is 15 residues. Germline CDR1 MNHEY, CDR2 SVGAGI. Original analysis: Reference gene primer amplification yielded estimated nucleated cell counts. The table came from immunoSEQ multiplex PCR; TCRdb's copy has only in-frame clones and leaves some out. The V and J calls and clone size were taken over from that table, and D and trimming were inferred from the DNA. The profile shows about 200,000 clones, about four fifths of them singletons. This chain connects TRBV6-5 to TRBJ2-3, with TRBD2 matching over 10 bases. What was sequenced was peripheral blood. This clonotype was sampled from a woman aged 40-49 years with active or convalescent COVID-19. The DNA for the CDR3 is TGTGCCAGCAGAGGACTAGCGGCTAGCACAGATACGCAGTATTTT. As protein: CASRGLAASTDTQYF.